Below are 17 T cell receptor beta chains sequenced from a single sample in a study of cytomegalovirus exposure and HLA in healthy donors. In the PCR, 60 Vbeta and 13 Jbeta primers were used. Profiled with immunoSEQ multiplex PCR; TCRdb holds only in-frame clones, not every one. The sample shows 150,000 to 200,000 clones, over 70% of them seen only once. The sample comprised PBMCs. These receptors were obtained from a woman aged 18-35 years in good health and CMV-seropositive.

This chain joins TRBV30 and TRBJ2-2, with no clear D. The V gene lost 0 bases and the J gene lost 3 bases, with 8 bases spanning the gap. Germline V lookup: CDR1 GTSNPN, CDR2 SVGIG (reference sequence). The CDR3 runs 14 residues. This CDR3 is CAWSVGVDTGELFF. CDR3 DNA sequence: TGTGCCTGGAGTGTAGGAGTGGACACCGGGGAGCTGTTTTTT.

The rearrangement joins TRBV28 to TRBJ1-2; a weak D match, TRBD1 (6 bases). The CDR3 totals 13 residues. V lost 6 bases, J lost 4 bases, and 12 bases lay in between. Per germline, CDR1 MDHEN and CDR2 SYDVKM. CDR3 nucleotide sequence: TGTGCCAGCAGAAAGGACAGCTTCTATGGCTACACCTTC. This encodes CASRKDSFYGYTF.

The chain employs TRBV30 and TRBJ2-7, with D maybe TRBD1 (5 bases). V gave up 6 bases and J gave up 2 bases, with 14 bases separating them. Germline lookup yields CDR1 GTSNPN and CDR2 SVGIG (reference sequence). There are 13 residues in the CDR3. The CDR3 loop is CACNGARAYEQYF. CDR3 DNA: TGTGCCTGTAATGGGGCGCGCGCCTACGAGCAGTACTTC.

The chain combines TRBV10-2 with TRBJ1-1, with D possibly being TRBD1 (5 bases). CDR1 WSHSY and CDR2 SAAADI come from the germline V gene. The CDR3 is made up of 15 amino acids. Trimming stripped 3 bases from V and 1 base from J, with 12 bases between. The DNA of the CDR3 is TGCGCCAGCAGTGAATTCAGGGCTACGAACACTGAAGCTTTCTTT. This translates into CASSEFRATNTEAFF.

This chain joins TRBV10-2 and TRBJ1-1; the match to TRBD1 covers 8 bases. CDR3 size: 13 residues. Germline trimming cut 4 bases from V and 4 bases from J; bases unmatched to any gene: 2. CDR1 is WSHSY, CDR2 SAAADI, per germline. The chain's CDR3 is CASSVTGGTEAFF. The CDR3, as DNA: TGCGCCAGCAGTGTAACAGGGGGCACTGAAGCTTTCTTT.

In nucleotides, the CDR3 is TGTGCCAGCAGCCCTAGACCTGGCCAGGGGGCGTTTGGGGGCTACACCTTC. Amino acid sequence: CASSPRPGQGAFGGYTF. This chain links TRBV13 with TRBJ1-2; 8 bases are shared with TRBD1. The length of the CDR3 is 17 residues. Unmatched junction bases numbered 19, after V lost 5 bases and J lost 8 bases. Germline V gene lookup returns CDR1 PRHDT and CDR2 FYEKMQ (reference sequence).

This sequence joins TRBV18 and TRBJ2-5; D might be TRBD2 (6 bases). This CDR3 region has 16 residues. CDR1 is KGHSH, CDR2 LQKENI, per germline. Trimming pared 6 bases from V and 5 bases from J, leaving 22 bases between. CDR3 amino acids: CASSPGTPKGMETQYF. The DNA for the CDR3 is TGTGCCAGCTCGCCCGGGACTCCTAAAGGCATGGAGACCCAGTACTTC.

This clone occurred a few times. The V gene is TRBV28, the J gene TRBJ1-2; maybe TRBD1 (5 bases). The V end was cut by 7 bases, the J end by 4 bases, with 10 bases between. Germline lookup yields CDR1 MDHEN and CDR2 SYDVKM. The CDR3 spans 12 residues. The CDR3 loop is CASKQGGYGYTF. The CDR3 DNA follows: TGTGCCAGCAAGCAGGGAGGCTATGGCTACACCTTC.

This rearrangement joins TRBV7-9 to TRBJ1-5, with D tentatively TRBD1 (5 bases). V was trimmed by 4 bases and J by 5 bases, leaving 18 bases between them. The CDR3 consists of 16 residues. Germline V gene lookup returns CDR1 SEHNR and CDR2 FQNEAQ (reference sequence). CDR3 region: CASSSSGGWKDQPQHF. CDR3 sequence (DNA): TGTGCCAGCAGCTCATCGGGGGGATGGAAGGATCAGCCCCAGCATTTT.

This clone was found a few times. The genes are TRBV6-1 and TRBJ2-7; 8 bases are shared with TRBD1. CDR3 size: 15 residues. CDR1 is MNHNS, CDR2 SASEGT, per germline. The trim removed 0 bases at V and 0 bases at J, leaving 1 base unmatched. The CDR3 region is CASSEATGGSYEQYV. The CDR3 DNA is TGTGCCAGCAGTGAAGCAACAGGGGGCTCCTACGAGCAGTACGTC.

V and J are TRBV30 and TRBJ2-7; D might be TRBD2 (6 bases). The CDR3 length is 15 residues. Germline CDR1 is GTSNPN and CDR2 is SVGIG (reference sequence). Trimming cost V 0 bases and J 0 bases, with 12 bases left between them. CDR3 DNA sequence: TGTGCCTGGAGTGTACCGGGGGTGCCCTCCTACGAGCAGTACGTC. Amino acids: CAWSVPGVPSYEQYV.

The V gene is TRBV20-1, the J gene TRBJ1-2, with no clear D. Germline V gene lookup returns CDR1 DFQATT and CDR2 SNEGSKA (reference sequence). The CDR3 has 10 residues. The ends were cut back, 5 bases at V and 8 bases at J, with 9 bases in the middle. The CDR3 sequence: CSAPSGGYTF. CDR3 coding DNA: TGCAGTGCTCCCTCGGGAGGCTACACCTTC.

The rearrangement joins TRBV19 to TRBJ2-5; 8 bases match TRBD1. The CDR3 is 13 residues long. CDR1 is LNHDA, CDR2 SQIVND, per germline (reference sequence). V gave up 4 bases and J gave up 3 bases; unmatched junction bases: 1. The CDR3 protein is CASSKDREETQYF. The DNA of the CDR3 is TGTGCCAGTAGTAAGGACAGGGAAGAGACCCAGTACTTC.

Details on this clone: The same CDR3 arises from other DNA sequences in this sample as well. The chain is built from TRBV9 and TRBJ1-1, with 7 bases aligning to TRBD1. This CDR3 has 14 residues. Trimming took 0 bases from V and 5 from J; bases not matched to a gene: 4. In germline, CDR1 is SGDLS, CDR2 YYNGEE. Written as DNA, the CDR3 is TGTGCCAGCAGCGTAGGGCAGGGGGGAACTGAAGCTTTCTTT. Translation: CASSVGQGGTEAFF.

This chain links TRBV5-4 with TRBJ1-6, with TRBD1 as a possible D gene (5 bases). The CDR3 totals 13 residues. The germline V and J ends were trimmed by 4 bases and 8 bases, with 10 bases remaining between them. From germline, CDR1 is SGHNT and CDR2 YYREEE (reference sequence). CDR3 protein: CASSNLQDSPLHF. Written as DNA, the CDR3 is TGTGCCAGCAGCAACCTACAGGATTCACCCCTCCACTTT.

The chain has TRBV9 and TRBJ1-2; D gene unclear. Germline-derived CDR1 and CDR2 are SGDLS and YYNGEE. The ends were cut back, 3 bases at V and 0 bases at J, with 15 bases in the middle. The CDR3 covers 16 residues. As DNA, the CDR3 is TGTGCCAGCAGCGATCCCCTGGCCCTTTCTAACTATGGCTACACCTTC. It encodes CASSDPLALSNYGYTF.

The chain recombines TRBV5-4 with TRBJ2-7, with D possibly TRBD1 on 5 matching bases. CDR1 is SGHNT, CDR2 YYREEE, per germline (reference sequence). V was cut by 4 bases and J by 4 bases, with 9 bases left in between. The CDR3 runs 12 residues. DNA for the CDR3: TGTGCCAGCAGCCCCCAGGGTTACGAGCAGTACTTC. Protein: CASSPQGYEQYF.